This T cell receptor beta chain appears in the sequencing data of a study of T cell repertoires in cytomegalovirus infection. About the study: In the study, CMV epitopes included recently identified HLA-C-restricted and well-studied HLA-B-restricted ones. Public TCR beta signatures marked donors with CMV infection and the matching HLA.

This clonotype has a handful of counts. Its specificity is not known. There are 14 residues in the CDR3. Germline CDR1 LNHDA, CDR2 SQIVND (reference sequence). V gave up 5 bases and J gave up 8 bases, with 15 bases separating them. TCRdb reprocessed the reads via MiXCR and lists one record per CDR3 protein. The profile shows 50,000 to 65,000 distinct CDR3 sequences, around 18% of them singletons. This sequence was found in a human donor in good health (CMV status not recorded). Some clones in this sample may be carry-over from other donors' samples. The V and J genes are TRBV19 and TRBJ2-2; D uncertain. Sequencing was performed on CD8+ T cells from cultured PBMCs, taken from culture after CMV antigen stimulation. Here the CDR3 reads CASSWKALEGELFF. The DNA for the CDR3 is TGTGCCAGTAGTTGGAAGGCCCTCGAAGGGGAGCTGTTTTTT. The full variable domain, in which reference TRBV19 and TRBJ2-2 provide the parts outside the CDR3, is DGGITQSPKYLFRKEGQNVTLSCEQNLNHDAMYWYRQDPGQGLRLIYYSQIVNDFQKGDIAEGYSVSREKKESFPLTVTSAQKNPTAFYLCASSWKALEGELFFGEGSRLTVL.